The clone carrying this T cell receptor beta chain has only a few counts. In the original analysis: Nucleated cell counts were estimated from reference gene primer amplification. Sequenced by immunoSEQ multiplex PCR; TCRdb stores in-frame clones only, minus some. V, J and clone size are those of that table, while D and trimming were read from the DNA. The table has about 140,000 clones, 70% to 85% seen once. This sample is part of a study of blood T cell repertoires in COVID-19. Study details: Specimens from acute and convalescent COVID-19 originated in the United States, Italy and Spain. The analysed material was cDNA or gDNA that came from T cells, B-cell-depleted T cells, or PBMCs.

The V end lost 3 bases, the J end lost 9 bases, and 18 bases lay between the germline ends. In germline, CDR1 is MNHEY, CDR2 SVGAGI. The CDR3 consists of 16 residues. This TCR came from a man in his 60s who had recovered from COVID-19. This rearrangement joins TRBV6-5 to TRBJ1-6; D is possibly TRBD1 (6 bases). The sequencing sample was made of peripheral blood. CDR3 DNA: TGTGCCAGCAGTTATACGGCAGGGGCCCTAGGTTCACCCCTCCACTTT. Encoded protein: CASSYTAGALGSPLHF.